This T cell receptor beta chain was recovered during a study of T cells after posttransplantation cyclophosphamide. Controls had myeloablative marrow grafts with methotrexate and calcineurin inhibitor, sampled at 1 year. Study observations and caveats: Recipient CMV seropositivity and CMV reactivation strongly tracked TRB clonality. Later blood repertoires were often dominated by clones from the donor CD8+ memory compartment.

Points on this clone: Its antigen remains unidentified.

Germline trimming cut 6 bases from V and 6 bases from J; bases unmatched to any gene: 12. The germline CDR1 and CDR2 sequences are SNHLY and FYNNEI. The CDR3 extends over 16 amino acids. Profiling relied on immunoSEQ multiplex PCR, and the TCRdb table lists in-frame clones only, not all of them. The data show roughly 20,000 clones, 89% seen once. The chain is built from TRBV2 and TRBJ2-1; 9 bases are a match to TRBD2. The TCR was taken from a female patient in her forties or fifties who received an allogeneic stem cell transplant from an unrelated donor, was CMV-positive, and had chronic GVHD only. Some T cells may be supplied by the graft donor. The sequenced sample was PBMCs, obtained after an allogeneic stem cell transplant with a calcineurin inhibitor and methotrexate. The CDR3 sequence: CASREIAGEAGNEQFF. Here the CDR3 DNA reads TGTGCCAGCAGGGAAATAGCGGGAGAGGCAGGCAATGAGCAGTTCTTC.